This TCR beta chain was recovered during a study of T cells after yellow fever vaccination. Study details: The SMART-Seq v4 Ultra Low Input method served to prepare the low-cell-number fractions.

The 5'RACE template-switching step produced TCR cDNA and added a universal primer site and UMIs. TCRdb re-derived calls from the 5' RACE reads in MiXCR, one entry per CDR3 protein. The table has some 110,000 distinct CDR3 sequences, roughly 6.7% seen once. Study conclusions and caveats: Bulk-population clonotypes that are abundant could appear as contaminants in FACS-sorted repertoires. Shared CD4/CD8 clonotypes were a small share, likely from convergent recombination.

This clonotype was found many times. The antigen remains undetermined. Per the germline V gene, CDR1 is DFQATT and CDR2 is SNEGSKA (reference sequence). Trimming removed 6 bases from V and 0 bases from J, with 14 bases in between. The CDR3 has 15 amino acids. This chain links TRBV20-1 with TRBJ1-4; D is undetermined. The sequencing used CD4+ T cells sorted from PBMCs, collected less than 11 days after the first yellow fever vaccination. The TCR comes from a man younger than 35 who received the YFV17D yellow fever vaccine. CDR3 in DNA: TGCAGTGCCGACCCTTGGCTAGCAACTAATGAAAAACTGTTTTTT. The encoded protein is CSADPWLATNEKLFF.